Listed below are T cell receptor beta chains from one sample, sequenced in a study of blood T cell repertoires in COVID-19. Some clones are missing from TCRdb's copy, which holds only in-frame ones; the method was immunoSEQ multiplex PCR. Of around 140,000 clones in the sample, roughly four fifths were seen once. Sequenced sample: peripheral blood. Receptor source: a woman in her 50s with active or convalescent COVID-19. Both conserved end residues are part of each CDR3. The D gene is left open where the match is weak.

v_gene: TRBV30
d_gene: TRBD2
j_gene: TRBJ2-7
CDR3aa: CAWTREGREQYF

v_gene: TRBV6-5
d_gene: -
j_gene: TRBJ2-7
CDR3aa: CASSYLGGGNYEQYF

v_gene: TRBV12-3/TRBV12-4
d_gene: -
j_gene: TRBJ2-5
CDR3aa: CASSFLRETQYF

v_gene: TRBV6-6
d_gene: TRBD2
j_gene: TRBJ2-7
CDR3aa: CAIGLAGVAFHEQYF

v_gene: TRBV19
d_gene: TRBD1
j_gene: TRBJ2-7
CDR3aa: CASSDGQGKYEQYF

v_gene: TRBV5-1
d_gene: -
j_gene: TRBJ1-5
CDR3aa: CASSPAGLGNQPQHF

v_gene: TRBV29-1
d_gene: TRBD2
j_gene: TRBJ2-7
CDR3aa: CSARAGWASYEQYF

v_gene: TRBV24-1
d_gene: -
j_gene: TRBJ1-2
CDR3aa: CATSGGYGYTF

v_gene: TRBV7-2
d_gene: -
j_gene: TRBJ2-7
CDR3aa: CASSRGGQSSYEQYF

v_gene: TRBV6-1
d_gene: -
j_gene: TRBJ2-3
CDR3aa: CASSEGGRGRGTDTQYF

v_gene: TRBV2
d_gene: TRBD1
j_gene: TRBJ2-7
CDR3aa: CASRPGTGSYEQYF

v_gene: TRBV9
d_gene: TRBD2
j_gene: TRBJ2-7
CDR3aa: CASSPMGAGVSYEQYF

v_gene: TRBV7-2
d_gene: TRBD2
j_gene: TRBJ2-1
CDR3aa: CASSQSGTSGGEQFF

v_gene: TRBV7-3
d_gene: -
j_gene: TRBJ2-3
CDR3aa: CASSQTRGTDTQYF

v_gene: TRBV7-9
d_gene: TRBD2
j_gene: TRBJ2-3
CDR3aa: CASSFPIDRTSGLTQYF

v_gene: TRBV19
d_gene: -
j_gene: TRBJ1-5
CDR3aa: CASSMHSTVGSNQPQHF

v_gene: TRBV5-5
d_gene: -
j_gene: TRBJ1-5
CDR3aa: CASSLKGTHDQPQHF

v_gene: TRBV30
d_gene: TRBD1
j_gene: TRBJ2-2
CDR3aa: CAWSVRDREAGELFF

v_gene: TRBV2
d_gene: -
j_gene: TRBJ2-7
CDR3aa: CASSNRGGQYEQYF

v_gene: TRBV27
d_gene: TRBD2
j_gene: TRBJ2-3
CDR3aa: CASSLWAGEGPDTQYF

v_gene: TRBV12-3/TRBV12-4
d_gene: -
j_gene: TRBJ1-1
CDR3aa: CASSLSRGTEAFF

v_gene: TRBV6-5
d_gene: -
j_gene: TRBJ1-2
CDR3aa: CASSYSGRYYGYTF